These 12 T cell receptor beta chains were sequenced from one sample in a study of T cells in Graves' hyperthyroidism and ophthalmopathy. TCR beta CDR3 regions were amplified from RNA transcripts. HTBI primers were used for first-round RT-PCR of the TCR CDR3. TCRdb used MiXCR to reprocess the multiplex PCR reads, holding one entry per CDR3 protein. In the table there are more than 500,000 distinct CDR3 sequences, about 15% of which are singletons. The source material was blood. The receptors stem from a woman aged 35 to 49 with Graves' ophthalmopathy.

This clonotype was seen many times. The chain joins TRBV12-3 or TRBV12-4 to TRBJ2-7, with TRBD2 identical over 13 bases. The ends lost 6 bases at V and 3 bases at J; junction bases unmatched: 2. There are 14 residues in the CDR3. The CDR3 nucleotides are TGTGCCAGCAGCGGACTAGCGGGAGACTACGAGCAGTACTTC. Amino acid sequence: CASSGLAGDYEQYF.

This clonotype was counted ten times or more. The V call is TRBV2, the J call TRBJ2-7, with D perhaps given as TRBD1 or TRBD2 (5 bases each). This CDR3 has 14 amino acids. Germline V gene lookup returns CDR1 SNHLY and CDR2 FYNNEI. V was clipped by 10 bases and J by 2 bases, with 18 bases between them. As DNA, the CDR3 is TGTGCCACCTCCGACGGGACCCTGACCTACGAGCAGTACTTC. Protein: CATSDGTLTYEQYF.

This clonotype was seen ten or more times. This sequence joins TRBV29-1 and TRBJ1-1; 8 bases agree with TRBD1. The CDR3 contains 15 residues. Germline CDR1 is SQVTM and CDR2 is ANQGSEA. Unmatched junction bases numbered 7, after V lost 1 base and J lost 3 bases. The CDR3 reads CSVEGTQQGDTEAFF. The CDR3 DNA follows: TGCAGCGTTGAAGGAACCCAACAGGGGGACACTGAAGCTTTCTTT.

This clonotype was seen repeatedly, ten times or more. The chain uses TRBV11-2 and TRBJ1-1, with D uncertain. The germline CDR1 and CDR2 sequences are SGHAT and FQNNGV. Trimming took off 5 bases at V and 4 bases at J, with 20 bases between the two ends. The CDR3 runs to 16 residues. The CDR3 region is CASSLYPLNWSTEAFF. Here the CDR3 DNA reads TGTGCCAGCAGCCTGTACCCCCTCAATTGGAGCACTGAAGCTTTCTTT.

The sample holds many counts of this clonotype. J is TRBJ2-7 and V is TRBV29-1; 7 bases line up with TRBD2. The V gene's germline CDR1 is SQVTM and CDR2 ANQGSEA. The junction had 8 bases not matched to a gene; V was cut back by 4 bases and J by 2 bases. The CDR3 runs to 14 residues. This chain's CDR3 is CSVVGGSETYEQYF. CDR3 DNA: TGCAGCGTTGTAGGCGGGAGCGAGACCTACGAGCAGTACTTC.

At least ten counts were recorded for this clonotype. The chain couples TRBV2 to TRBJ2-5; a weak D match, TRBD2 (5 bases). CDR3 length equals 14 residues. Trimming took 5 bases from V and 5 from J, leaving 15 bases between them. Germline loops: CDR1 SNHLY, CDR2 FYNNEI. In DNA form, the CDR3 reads TGTGCCAGCAGTAGCTTTTCTTCGGGGGAGACCCAGTACTTC. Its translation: CASSSFSSGETQYF.

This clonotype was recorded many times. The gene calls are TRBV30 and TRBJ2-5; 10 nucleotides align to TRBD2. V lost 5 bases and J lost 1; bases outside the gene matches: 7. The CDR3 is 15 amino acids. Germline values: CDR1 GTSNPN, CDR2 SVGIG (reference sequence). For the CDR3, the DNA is TGTGCCTGGGGGGAAGGACTAGCGGCCCAAGAGACCCAGTACTTC. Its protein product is CAWGEGLAAQETQYF.

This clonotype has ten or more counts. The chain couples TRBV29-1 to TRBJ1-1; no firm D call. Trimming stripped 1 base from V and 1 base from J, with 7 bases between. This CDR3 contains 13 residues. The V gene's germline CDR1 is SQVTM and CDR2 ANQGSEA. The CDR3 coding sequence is TGCAGCGTTGAAGGTAGTGGGAACACTGAAGCTTTCTTT. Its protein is CSVEGSGNTEAFF.

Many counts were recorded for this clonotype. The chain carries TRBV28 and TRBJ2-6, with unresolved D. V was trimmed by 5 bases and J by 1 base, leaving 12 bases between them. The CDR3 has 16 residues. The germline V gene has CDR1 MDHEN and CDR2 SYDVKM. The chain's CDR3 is CASSATMGSGANVLTF. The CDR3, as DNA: TGTGCCAGCAGTGCCACAATGGGATCTGGGGCCAACGTCCTGACTTTC. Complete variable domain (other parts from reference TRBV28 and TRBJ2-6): DVKVTQSSRYLVKRTGEKVFLECVQDMDHENMFWYRQDPGLGLRLIYFSYDVKMKEKGDIPEGYSVSREKKERFSLILESASTNQTSMYLCASSATMGSGANVLTFGAGSRLTVL.

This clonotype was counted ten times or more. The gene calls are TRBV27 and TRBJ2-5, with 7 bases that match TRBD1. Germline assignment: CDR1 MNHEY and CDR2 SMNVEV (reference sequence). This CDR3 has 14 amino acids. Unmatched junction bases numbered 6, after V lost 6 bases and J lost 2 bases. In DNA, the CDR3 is TGTGCCAGCAGATACAGGGGTTCGCAAGAGACCCAGTACTTC. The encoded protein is CASRYRGSQETQYF.

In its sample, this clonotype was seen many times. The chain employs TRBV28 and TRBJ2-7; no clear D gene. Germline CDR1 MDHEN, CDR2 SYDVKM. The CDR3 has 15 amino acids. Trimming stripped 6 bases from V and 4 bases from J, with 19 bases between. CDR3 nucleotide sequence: TGTGCCAGCAGATATTACACCAATTCCCTTTACGAGCAGTACTTC. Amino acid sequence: CASRYYTNSLYEQYF.

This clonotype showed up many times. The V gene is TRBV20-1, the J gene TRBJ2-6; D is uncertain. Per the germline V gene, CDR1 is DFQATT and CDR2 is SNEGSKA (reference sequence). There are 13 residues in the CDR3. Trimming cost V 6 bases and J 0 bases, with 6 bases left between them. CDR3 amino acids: CSAVGSGANVLTF. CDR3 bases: TGCAGTGCCGTCGGCTCTGGGGCCAACGTCCTGACTTTC.